The clone carrying this T cell receptor (beta chain) appeared once. What it binds is unknown. Produced via immunoSEQ multiplex PCR; TCRdb's table is partial and in-frame only. Of 150,000 or so clones in the sample, more than 70% were seen once. This specimen belongs to a study of T cell responses to AZD1222 COVID-19 vaccine. Notes on the study in general: Along spike, vaccine-associated CD4 TCRs were found throughout, with dominance at 160-218 and 743-854. Baseline seropositives among AZD1222 recipients totaled only six.

V lost 8 bases, J lost 5 bases, and 15 bases lay in between. Germline V gene sequence: CDR1 MNHEY, CDR2 SVGAGI. The CDR3 is 13 residues long. This sequence was found in an adult in good health. The genes are TRBV6-5 and TRBJ1-1; unclear D gene. Sequences were derived from peripheral blood, sampled on day 0 of AZD1222 vaccination. CDR3 in amino acids: CASPSSGGTEAFF. In DNA, the CDR3 is TGTGCCAGCCCCTCATCGGGTGGGACTGAAGCTTTCTTT.